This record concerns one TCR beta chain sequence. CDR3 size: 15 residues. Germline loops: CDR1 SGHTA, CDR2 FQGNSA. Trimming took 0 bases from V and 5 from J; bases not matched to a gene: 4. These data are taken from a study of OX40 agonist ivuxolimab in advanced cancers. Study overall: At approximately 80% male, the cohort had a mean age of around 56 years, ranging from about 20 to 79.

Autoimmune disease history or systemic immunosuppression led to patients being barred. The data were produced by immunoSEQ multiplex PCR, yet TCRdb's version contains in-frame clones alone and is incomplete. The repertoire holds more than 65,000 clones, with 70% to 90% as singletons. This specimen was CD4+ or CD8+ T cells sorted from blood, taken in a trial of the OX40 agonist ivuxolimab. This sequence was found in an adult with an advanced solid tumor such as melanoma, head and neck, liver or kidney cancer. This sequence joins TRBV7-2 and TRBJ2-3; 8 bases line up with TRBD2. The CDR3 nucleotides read TGTGCCAGCAGCTTAGCTAGCGGGGCCAGAGATACGCAGTATTTT. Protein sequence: CASSLASGARDTQYF.